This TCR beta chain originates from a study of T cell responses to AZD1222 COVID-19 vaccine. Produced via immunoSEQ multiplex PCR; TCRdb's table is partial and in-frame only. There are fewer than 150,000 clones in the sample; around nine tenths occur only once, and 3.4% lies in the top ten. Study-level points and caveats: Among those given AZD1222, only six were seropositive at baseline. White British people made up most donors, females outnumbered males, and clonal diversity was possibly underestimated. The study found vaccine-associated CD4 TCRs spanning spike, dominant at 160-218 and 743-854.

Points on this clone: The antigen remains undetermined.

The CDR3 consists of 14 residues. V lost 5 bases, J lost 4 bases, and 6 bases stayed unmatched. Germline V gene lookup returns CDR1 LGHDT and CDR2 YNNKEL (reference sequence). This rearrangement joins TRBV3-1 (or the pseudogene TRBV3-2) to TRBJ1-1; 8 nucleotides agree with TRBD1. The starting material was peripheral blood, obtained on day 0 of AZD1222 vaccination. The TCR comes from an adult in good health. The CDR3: CASSVQGDLTEAFF. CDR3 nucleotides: TGTGCCAGCAGCGTACAGGGGGACCTCACTGAAGCTTTCTTT.